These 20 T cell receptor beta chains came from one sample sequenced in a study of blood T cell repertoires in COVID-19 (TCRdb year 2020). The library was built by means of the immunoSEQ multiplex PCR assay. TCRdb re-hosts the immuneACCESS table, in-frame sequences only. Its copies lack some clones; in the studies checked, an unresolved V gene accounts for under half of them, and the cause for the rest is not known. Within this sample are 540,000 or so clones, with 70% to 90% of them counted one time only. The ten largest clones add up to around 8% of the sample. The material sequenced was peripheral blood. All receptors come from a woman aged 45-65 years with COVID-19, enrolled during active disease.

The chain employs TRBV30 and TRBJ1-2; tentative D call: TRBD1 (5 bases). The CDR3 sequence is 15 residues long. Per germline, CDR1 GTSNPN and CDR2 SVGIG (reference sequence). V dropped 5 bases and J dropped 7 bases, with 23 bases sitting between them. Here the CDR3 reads CAWLHGGAAKGGYTF. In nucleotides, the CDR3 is TGTGCCTGGCTTCATGGTGGGGCGGCGAAGGGTGGCTACACCTTC. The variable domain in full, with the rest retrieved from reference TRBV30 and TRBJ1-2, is SQTIHQWPATLVQPVGSPLSLECTVEGTSNPNLYWYRQAAGRGLQLLFYSVGIGQISSEVPQNLSASRPQDRQFILSSKKLLLSDSGFYLCAWLHGGAAKGGYTFGSGTRLTVV.

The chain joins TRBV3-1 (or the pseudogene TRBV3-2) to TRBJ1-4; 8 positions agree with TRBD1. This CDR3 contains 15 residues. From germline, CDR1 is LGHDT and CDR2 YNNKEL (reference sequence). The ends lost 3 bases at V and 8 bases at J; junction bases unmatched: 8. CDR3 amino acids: CASSQDSGGREKLFF. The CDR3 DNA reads TGTGCCAGCAGCCAGGACTCAGGGGGCCGGGAAAAACTGTTTTTT.

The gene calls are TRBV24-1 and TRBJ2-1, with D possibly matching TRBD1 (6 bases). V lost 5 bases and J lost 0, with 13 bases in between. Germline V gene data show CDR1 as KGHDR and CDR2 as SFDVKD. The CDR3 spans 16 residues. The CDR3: CATSARTASSYNEQFF. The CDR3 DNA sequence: TGTGCCACCAGTGCCAGGACAGCGAGCTCCTACAATGAGCAGTTCTTC.

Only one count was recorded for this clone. The CDR3 sequence: CASSLGRVGSDYGYTF. The CDR3 DNA sequence: TGCGCCAGCAGCCTGGGGAGGGTTGGGAGTGACTATGGCTACACCTTC. This rearrangement joins TRBV5-1 to TRBJ1-2; D call uncertain. The germline V gene encodes CDR1 SGHRS and CDR2 YFSETQ. The CDR3 sequence is 16 residues long. Trimming stripped 4 bases from V and 3 bases from J, with 19 bases between.

This CDR3 is CASTAATWEGYTF. For the CDR3, the DNA is TGTGCCAGCACAGCCGCGACCTGGGAGGGCTACACCTTC. This chain joins TRBV6-5 and TRBJ1-2; D uncertain. Trimming pared 7 bases from V and 8 bases from J, leaving 17 bases between. In germline, CDR1 is MNHEY, CDR2 SVGAGI. This CDR3 spans 13 amino acids.

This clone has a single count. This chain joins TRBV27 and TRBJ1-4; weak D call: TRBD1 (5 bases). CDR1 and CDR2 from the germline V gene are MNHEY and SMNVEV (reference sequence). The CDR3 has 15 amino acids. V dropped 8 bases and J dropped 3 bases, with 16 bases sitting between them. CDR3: CASGHRGRSNEKLFF. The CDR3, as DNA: TGTGCCAGCGGACATCGAGGGAGGTCTAATGAAAAACTGTTTTTT.

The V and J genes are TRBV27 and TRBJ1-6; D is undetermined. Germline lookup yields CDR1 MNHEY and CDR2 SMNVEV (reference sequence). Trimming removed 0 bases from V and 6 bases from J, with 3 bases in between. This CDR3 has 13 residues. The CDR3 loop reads CASSLSRNSPLHF. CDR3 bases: TGTGCCAGCAGTTTATCTCGTAATTCACCCCTCCACTTT.

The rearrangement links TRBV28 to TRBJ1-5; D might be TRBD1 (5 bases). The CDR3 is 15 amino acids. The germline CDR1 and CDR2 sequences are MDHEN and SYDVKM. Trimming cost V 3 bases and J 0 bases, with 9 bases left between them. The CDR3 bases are TGTGCCAGCAGTTTGGGGCGGACTAGCAATCAGCCCCAGCATTTT. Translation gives CASSLGRTSNQPQHF.

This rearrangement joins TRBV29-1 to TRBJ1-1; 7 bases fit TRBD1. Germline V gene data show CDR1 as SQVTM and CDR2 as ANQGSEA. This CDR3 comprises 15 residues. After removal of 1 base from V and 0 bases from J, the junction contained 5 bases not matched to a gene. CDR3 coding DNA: TGCAGCGTTGAAGCGCCGACAGGGATGAACACTGAAGCTTTCTTT. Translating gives CSVEAPTGMNTEAFF. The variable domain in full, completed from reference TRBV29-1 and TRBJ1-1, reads SAVISQKPSRDICQRGTSLTIQCQVDSQVTMMFWYRQQPGQSLTLIATANQGSEATYESGFVIDKFPISRPNLTFSTLTVSNMSPEDSSIYLCSVEAPTGMNTEAFFGQGTRLTVV.

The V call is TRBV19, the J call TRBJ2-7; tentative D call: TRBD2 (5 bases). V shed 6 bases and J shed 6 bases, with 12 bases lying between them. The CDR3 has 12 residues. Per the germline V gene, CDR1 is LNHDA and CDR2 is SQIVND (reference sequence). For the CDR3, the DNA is TGTGCCAGTAGGGTGGGAGATAGCGAGCAGTACTTC. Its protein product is CASRVGDSEQYF. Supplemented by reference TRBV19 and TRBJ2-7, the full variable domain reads DGGITQSPKYLFRKEGQNVTLSCEQNLNHDAMYWYRQDPGQGLRLIYYSQIVNDFQKGDIAEGYSVSREKKESFPLTVTSAQKNPTAFYLCASRVGDSEQYFGPGTRLTVT.

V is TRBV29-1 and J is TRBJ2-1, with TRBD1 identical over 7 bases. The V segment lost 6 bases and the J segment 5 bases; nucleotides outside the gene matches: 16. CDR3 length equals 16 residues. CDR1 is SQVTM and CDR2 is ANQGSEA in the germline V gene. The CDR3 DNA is TGCAGCGTCCACCCCCGACAGGGAGTGTCTAACAATGAGCAGTTCTTC. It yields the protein CSVHPRQGVSNNEQFF.

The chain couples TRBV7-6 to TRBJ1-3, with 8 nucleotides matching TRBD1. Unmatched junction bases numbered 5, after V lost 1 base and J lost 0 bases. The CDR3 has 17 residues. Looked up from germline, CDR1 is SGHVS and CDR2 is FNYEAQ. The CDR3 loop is CASSLVSTGGSGNTIYF. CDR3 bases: TGTGCCAGCAGCTTAGTATCTACAGGGGGCTCTGGAAACACCATATATTTT.

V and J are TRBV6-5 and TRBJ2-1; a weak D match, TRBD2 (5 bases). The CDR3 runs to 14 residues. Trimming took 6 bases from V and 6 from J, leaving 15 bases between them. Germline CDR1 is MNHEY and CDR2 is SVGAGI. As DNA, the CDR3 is TGTGCCAGCAGGTCAAATGCGGGCCCCAATGAGCAGTTCTTC. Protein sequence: CASRSNAGPNEQFF.

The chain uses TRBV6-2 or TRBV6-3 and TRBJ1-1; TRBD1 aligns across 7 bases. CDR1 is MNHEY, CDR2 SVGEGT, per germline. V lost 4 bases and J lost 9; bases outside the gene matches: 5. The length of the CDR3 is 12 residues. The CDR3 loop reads CASSSAQGKAFF. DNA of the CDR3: TGTGCCAGCAGTTCTGCACAGGGGAAAGCTTTCTTT.

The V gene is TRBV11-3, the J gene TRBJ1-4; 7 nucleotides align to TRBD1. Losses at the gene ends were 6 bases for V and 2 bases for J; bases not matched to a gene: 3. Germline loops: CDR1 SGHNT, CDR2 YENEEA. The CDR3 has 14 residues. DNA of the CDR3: TGTGCCAGCAGACAACAGGGGACTAATGAAAAACTGTTTTTT. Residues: CASRQQGTNEKLFF.

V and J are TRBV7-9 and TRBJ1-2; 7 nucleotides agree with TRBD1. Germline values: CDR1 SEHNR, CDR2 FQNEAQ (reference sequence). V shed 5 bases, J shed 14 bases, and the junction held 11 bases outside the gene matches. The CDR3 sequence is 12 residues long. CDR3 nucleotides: TGTGCCAGCAGCGCCTCGGGACAGCCGGAAACCTTC. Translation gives CASSASGQPETF. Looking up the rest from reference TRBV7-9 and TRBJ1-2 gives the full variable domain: DTGVSQNPRHKITKRGQNVTFRCDPISEHNRLYWYRQTLGQGPEFLTYFQNEAQLEKSRLLSDRFSAERPKGSFSTLEIQRTEQGDSAMYLCASSASGQPETFGSGTRLTVV.

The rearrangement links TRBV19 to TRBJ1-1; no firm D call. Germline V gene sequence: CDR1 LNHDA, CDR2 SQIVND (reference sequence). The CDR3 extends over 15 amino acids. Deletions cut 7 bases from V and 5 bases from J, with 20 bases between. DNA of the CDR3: TGTGCCAGTACCTCTCTTTCTAGCGTTCGGACTGAAGCTTTCTTT. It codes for CASTSLSSVRTEAFF.

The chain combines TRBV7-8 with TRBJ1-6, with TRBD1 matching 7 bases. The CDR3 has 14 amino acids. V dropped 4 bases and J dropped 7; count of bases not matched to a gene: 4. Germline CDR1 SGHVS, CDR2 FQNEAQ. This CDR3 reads CASSSDRTNSPLHF. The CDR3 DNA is TGTGCCAGCAGCTCGGACAGGACGAATTCACCCCTCCACTTT.

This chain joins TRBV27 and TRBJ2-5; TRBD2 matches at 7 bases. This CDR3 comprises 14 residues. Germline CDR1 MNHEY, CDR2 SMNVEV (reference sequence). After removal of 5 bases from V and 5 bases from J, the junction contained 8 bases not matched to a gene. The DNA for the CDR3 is TGTGCCAGCAGTGCTGGGGGGGGAACCGAGACCCAGTACTTC. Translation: CASSAGGGTETQYF.

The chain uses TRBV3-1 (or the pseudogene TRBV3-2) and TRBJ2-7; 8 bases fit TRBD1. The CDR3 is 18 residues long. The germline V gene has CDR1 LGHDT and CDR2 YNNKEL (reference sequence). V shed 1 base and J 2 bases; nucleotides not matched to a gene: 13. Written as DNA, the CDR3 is TGTGCCAGCAGCCAAGCCCTTGGAGTTCAGGGGGCCCCCTACGAGCAGTACTTC. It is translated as CASSQALGVQGAPYEQYF.